The rows below give T cell receptor beta chains drawn from one sample of a study of T-cell reconstitution after alpha-beta-depleted transplantation in children. TCRdb re-derived calls from the PCR reads in MiXCR, one entry per CDR3 protein. The data contain about 470,000 distinct CDR3 sequences, over 40% of them singletons. The material sequenced was PBMCs, taken before TCRalphabeta/CD19-depleted stem cell transplant. Receptors were obtained from a girl aged 2 to 9 with aplastic anemia, due to receive a stem cell transplant. Each CDR3 is given with its conserved first and last residue. Fields, in order: clone size, D gene, J gene, V gene, CDR3 DNA, CDR3 protein. The D gene is left open where the match is weak. Size is stated for part of the rows, as once, few or many counts, or as a class when the clone is expanded.

NA,TRBD2,TRBJ2-4,TRBV12-3/TRBV12-4,TGTGCCAGCAGGGGACTAGCGGGTTTAGCCAAAAACATTCAGTACTTC,CASRGLAGLAKNIQYF
NA,NA,TRBJ2-1,TRBV15,TGTGCCACCAGCGCCCCGGGCGGTGAGCAGTTCTTC,CATSAPGGEQFF
NA,TRBD1,TRBJ1-4,TRBV2,TGTGCCAGCAGTGTGGGACAGGGGCGCGAAGAAAAACTGTTTTTT,CASSVGQGREEKLFF
NA,TRBD1,TRBJ1-5,TRBV7-6,TGTGCCAGCAGCTTAGCCGCATTGAGACAGGGGAACCAGCCCCAGCATTTT,CASSLAALRQGNQPQHF
NA,NA,TRBJ2-5,TRBV29-1,TGCAGCGTTGCGACCCGAATCGGCGAGACCCAGTACTTC,CSVATRIGETQYF
NA,NA,TRBJ2-5,TRBV7-2,TGTGCCAGCAGCGACCTCCTACTAGCTCTAGGAGGGACCCAGTACTTC,CASSDLLLALGGTQYF
NA,NA,TRBJ2-1,TRBV6-2/TRBV6-3,TGTGCCAGCAGTCCCCGGAAGGATCGCCTACAGAATGAGCAGTTCTTC,CASSPRKDRLQNEQFF
NA,TRBD2,TRBJ2-7,TRBV12-3/TRBV12-4,TGTGCCAGCAGACCGGGACTAGCGGGAGGGCCGTACTTC,CASRPGLAGGPYF
many,NA,TRBJ2-3,TRBV12-3/TRBV12-4,TGTGCCAGCAGTTGGGGGGGGCCAGAGGGCACAGATACGCAGTATTTT,CASSWGGPEGTDTQYF
NA,NA,TRBJ1-6,TRBV4-2,TGTGCCAGCAGCCAAGACCCGGGGAGGGGCCCCAATTCACCCCTCCACTTT,CASSQDPGRGPNSPLHF
few,TRBD1,TRBJ1-6,TRBV20-1,TGCAGTGCTCAGACAGGGGTTAATTCACCCCTCCACTTT,CSAQTGVNSPLHF
many,TRBD2,TRBJ2-3,TRBV20-1,TGCAGTGCTAACTTCCCGGGACTAGCAACAGATACGCAGTATTTT,CSANFPGLATDTQYF
NA,TRBD1,TRBJ1-5,TRBV12-3/TRBV12-4,TGTGCCAGCAGTCACGGACAGGGCTCCTATAGCAATCAGCCCCAGCATTTT,CASSHGQGSYSNQPQHF
many,TRBD2,TRBJ2-1,TRBV12-3/TRBV12-4,TGTGCCAGCAGTCCCCTAGCGGGCCTCTACAATGAGCAGTTCTTC,CASSPLAGLYNEQFF
few,NA,TRBJ1-2,TRBV13,TGTGCCAGCAGCTTAAAAGCGGGCGGCTATGGCTACACCTTC,CASSLKAGGYGYTF
few,TRBD1,TRBJ1-2,TRBV27,TGTGCCAGCAGGATAGGGGGCGGTACTGCTAACTATGGCTACACCTTC,CASRIGGGTANYGYTF
many,TRBD1,TRBJ1-1,TRBV29-1,TGCAGCGTAGCAGGGGGCGCGGACACTGAAGCTTTCTTT,CSVAGGADTEAFF
many,NA,TRBJ1-2,TRBV20-1,TGCAGTGCGGATGGACAGCCATCCACCTATGGCTACACCTTC,CSADGQPSTYGYTF
once,NA,TRBJ1-4,TRBV6-1,TGTGCCACCCAGGGTCCAACTAATGAAAAACTGTTTTTT,CATQGPTNEKLFF
NA,NA,TRBJ2-1,TRBV18,TGTGCCAGCTCACCCATCGGGGGGCGGCACAATGAGCAGTTCTTC,CASSPIGGRHNEQFF